This T cell receptor (beta chain) was sequenced during a study of T cell responses to AZD1222 COVID-19 vaccine. This CDR3 is built from 18 residues. V shed 1 base and J 0 bases; nucleotides not matched to a gene: 13. CDR1 SGHDT and CDR2 YYEEEE come from the germline V gene. Second-dose intervals near 4 or 12 weeks were combined. TCRdb's copy holds only in-frame clones and misses some; the assay was immunoSEQ multiplex PCR. Among 160,000 or so clones listed, about 91% were seen once. The chain carries TRBV5-6 and TRBJ2-7; 7 positions match TRBD2. The receptor's source is an adult who received the AZD1222 COVID-19 vaccine. This specimen consisted of peripheral blood, obtained 28 days after the second AZD1222 dose. CDR3 sequence: CASSLFSRGAGNSYEQYF. CDR3 bases: TGTGCCAGCAGCTTGTTTTCCCGGGGAGCGGGGAACTCCTACGAGCAGTACTTC.